This T cell receptor (beta chain) originates from a study of blood T cell repertoires in COVID-19. Study as a whole: T cells, B-cell-depleted T cells, or PBMCs provided the cDNA or gDNA that served as material.

CDR3 length: 18 residues. Germline V CDR1 and CDR2: MGHRA, YSYEKL. J lost 2 bases, V lost 4 bases, and 14 bases had no gene match. Study processing details: Counts of nucleated cells, estimated from reference gene primer amplification, were obtained. Some clones are missing from TCRdb's copy, which holds only in-frame ones; the method was immunoSEQ multiplex PCR. From that table come the V and J calls and clone size; the DNA was used to work out D and trimming. The data hold 81,000 or so clones, with about 91% observed a single time. The material sequenced was peripheral blood. The TCR comes from a man between 65 and 85 years old with active or convalescent COVID-19. The chain uses TRBV4-1 and TRBJ1-5; 7 positions match TRBD1. The CDR3 DNA reads TGCGCCAGCAGCCCAAGGACGCCGACAGGGATGGGCAATCAGCCCCAGCATTTT. It encodes CASSPRTPTGMGNQPQHF.